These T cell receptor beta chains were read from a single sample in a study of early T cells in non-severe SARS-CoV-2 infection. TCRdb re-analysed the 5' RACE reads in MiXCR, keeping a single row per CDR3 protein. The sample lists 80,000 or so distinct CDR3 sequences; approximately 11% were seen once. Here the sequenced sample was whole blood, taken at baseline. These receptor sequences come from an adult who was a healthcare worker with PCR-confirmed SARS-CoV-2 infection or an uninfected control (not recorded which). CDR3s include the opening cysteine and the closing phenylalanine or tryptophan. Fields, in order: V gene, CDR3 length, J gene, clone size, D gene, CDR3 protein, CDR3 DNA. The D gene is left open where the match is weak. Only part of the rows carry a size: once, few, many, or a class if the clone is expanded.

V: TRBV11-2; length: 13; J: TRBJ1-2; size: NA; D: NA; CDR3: CASSFALNYGYTF; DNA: TGTGCCAGCAGCTTTGCACTTAACTATGGCTACACCTTC
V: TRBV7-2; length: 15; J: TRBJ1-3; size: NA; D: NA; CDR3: CASSSDSSRGNTIYF; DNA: TGTGCCAGCAGCTCGGACAGCTCTAGGGGAAACACCATATATTTT
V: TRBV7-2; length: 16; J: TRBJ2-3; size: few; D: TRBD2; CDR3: CASSSLAGFRTDTQYF; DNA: TGTGCCAGCAGCTCACTAGCGGGGTTTCGCACAGATACGCAGTATTTT
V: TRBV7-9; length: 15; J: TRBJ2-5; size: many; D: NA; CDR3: CASSLANRGKETQYF; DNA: TGTGCCAGCAGCTTAGCGAATCGGGGAAAAGAGACCCAGTACTTC
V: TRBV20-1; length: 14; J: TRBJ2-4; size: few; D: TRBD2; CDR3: CSATGLATKNIQYF; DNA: TGCAGTGCTACCGGACTAGCCACCAAAAACATTCAGTACTTC
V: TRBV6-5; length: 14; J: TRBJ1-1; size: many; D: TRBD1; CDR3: CASSYDRAYTEAFF; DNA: TGTGCCAGCAGTTACGACAGGGCATACACTGAAGCTTTCTTT
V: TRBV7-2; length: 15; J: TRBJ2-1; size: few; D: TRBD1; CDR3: CASSFDRERHNEQFF; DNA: TGTGCCAGCAGCTTTGACAGGGAGAGACACAATGAGCAGTTCTTC
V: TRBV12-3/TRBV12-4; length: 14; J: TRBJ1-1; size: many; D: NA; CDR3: CASSLGTWNTEAFF; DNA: TGTGCCAGCAGTTTAGGGACGTGGAACACTGAAGCTTTCTTT
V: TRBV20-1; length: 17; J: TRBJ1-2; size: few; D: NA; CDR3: CSARDGNRLLSSYGYTF; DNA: TGCAGTGCTAGAGATGGGAACAGGCTGTTATCCTCCTATGGCTACACCTTC
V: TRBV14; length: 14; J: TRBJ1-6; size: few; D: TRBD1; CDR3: CASSKGQFPSPLHF; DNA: TGTGCCAGCAGCAAGGGACAGTTTCCTTCACCCCTCCACTTT
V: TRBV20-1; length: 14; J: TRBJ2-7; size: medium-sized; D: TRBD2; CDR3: CSAASSGDTYEQYF; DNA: TGCAGTGCTGCTTCTAGCGGGGATACCTACGAGCAGTACTTC
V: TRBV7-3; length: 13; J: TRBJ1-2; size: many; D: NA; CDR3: CASSETANYGYTF; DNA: TGTGCCAGCAGCGAGACAGCTAACTATGGCTACACCTTC
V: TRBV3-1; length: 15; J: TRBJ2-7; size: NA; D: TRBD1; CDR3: CASSATPGQGYEQYF; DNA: TGTGCCAGCAGCGCCACACCGGGACAGGGCTACGAGCAGTACTTC
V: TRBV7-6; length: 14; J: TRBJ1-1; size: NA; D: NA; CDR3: CASSPRGENTEAFF; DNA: TGTGCCAGCAGCCCCCGCGGGGAGAACACTGAAGCTTTCTTT
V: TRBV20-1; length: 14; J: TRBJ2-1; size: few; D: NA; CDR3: CSASPQGRDNEQFF; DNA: TGCAGTGCTAGTCCCCAGGGGAGGGACAATGAGCAGTTCTTC
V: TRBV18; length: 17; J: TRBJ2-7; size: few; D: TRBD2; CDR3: CASSPTLAGERSYEQYF; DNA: TGTGCCAGCTCACCAACCCTAGCGGGGGAGAGGTCCTACGAGCAGTACTTC
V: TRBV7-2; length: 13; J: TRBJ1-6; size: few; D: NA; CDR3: CASSQNLNSPLHF; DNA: TGTGCCAGCAGCCAAAATCTTAATTCACCCCTCCACTTT
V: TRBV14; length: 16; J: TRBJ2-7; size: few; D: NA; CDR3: CASSQEPGQPPYEQYF; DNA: TGTGCCAGCAGCCAAGAGCCAGGGCAGCCCCCCTACGAGCAGTACTTC
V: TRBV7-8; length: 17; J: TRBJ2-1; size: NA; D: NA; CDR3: CASSLASASPVYNEQFF; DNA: TGTGCCAGCAGCTTAGCCTCTGCCTCCCCGGTCTACAATGAGCAGTTCTTC
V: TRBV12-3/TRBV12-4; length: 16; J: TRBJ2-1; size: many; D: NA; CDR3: CASSSGRGDGYNEQFF; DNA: TGTGCCAGCAGTTCCGGTAGGGGGGACGGCTACAATGAGCAGTTCTTC
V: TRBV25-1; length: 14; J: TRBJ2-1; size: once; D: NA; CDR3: CASRPTSRTAEQFF; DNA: TGTGCCAGCAGGCCTACCTCTCGGACGGCCGAGCAGTTCTTC
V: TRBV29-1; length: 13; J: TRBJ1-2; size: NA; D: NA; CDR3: CSVEGITNYGYTF; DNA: TGCAGCGTTGAGGGCATTACTAACTATGGCTACACCTTC
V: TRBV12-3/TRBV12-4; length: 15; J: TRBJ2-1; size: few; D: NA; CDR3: CASSLGRADYNEQFF; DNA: TGTGCCAGCAGTTTAGGTCGGGCAGATTACAATGAGCAGTTCTTC